This TCR beta chain originates from a study of blood T cell repertoires in COVID-19. J gave up 2 bases and V 2 bases, and 6 bases lay outside the gene matches. Germline assignment: CDR1 SGHRS and CDR2 YFSETQ. This CDR3 contains 15 residues. The method was immunoSEQ multiplex PCR; TCRdb's version includes in-frame clones alone and lacks a portion of them. The sample records approximately 230,000 clones, roughly 80% being singletons. Input material: peripheral blood. This clonotype was obtained from a man older than 75 with acute or convalescent COVID-19. This sequence joins TRBV5-1 and TRBJ1-2; 7 bases map to TRBD1. The CDR3 is CASSFSSTGNYGYTF. DNA for the CDR3: TGCGCCAGCAGCTTCTCCTCGACAGGGAACTATGGCTACACCTTC.